The text below deals with one T cell receptor beta chain. This clone showed up just a few times. The antigen this receptor binds is unknown. Base qualities are not provided; no much larger clone lies one nucleotide away. This specimen belongs to a study of blood T cell repertoires in COVID-19 (dated by TCRdb to the early 2020s). A note on the overall study: Collaborator samples came from the United States, Italy and Spain and covered acute and convalescent phases of COVID-19. Samples came from the ongoing ImmuneRACE study (first 160 participants) plus 1,254 subjects from 6 global collaborators. The material from the prospective study consisted of cDNA or gDNA derived from T cells, B-cell-depleted T cells, or PBMCs. Where available, HLA class I and class II types were taken from metadata supplied by the sample provider and were not determined by assay-based typing. The repertoires were released in a freely available public database intended as a resource for research on the immune response to SARS-CoV-2. Nearly every sample came with metadata listing a de-identified subject ID, COVID-19 status, age in years and sex. Subjects who had been exposed to COVID-19, were actively infected with it, or had recovered from it provided the deeply sampled blood TCRbeta repertoires that made up the dataset. On the study overall, not on this receptor specifically: The amount of clinical and demographic metadata varied by source and participant and was provided uncurated.

The immunoSEQ Assay, a bias-controlled multiplex PCR, was used to amplify TCRbeta CDR3 regions from genomic DNA. The study's processing was this. Within the assay, amplification of reference gene primers was used to estimate how many nucleated cells each sample contained. To quantify the absolute abundance of each unique TCRbeta CDR3 rearrangement, sequence reads were collapsed and filtered. For each sample, productive Simpson clonality was calculated as the square root of Simpson's diversity index over productive rearrangements. TCRdb took this table from immuneACCESS and kept in-frame rearrangements with V and J called. Such tables lack part of the clones; where checked against another copy, unresolved V genes explain under half of the gap, and the rest is unexplained. V and J calls and clone size are given by that table; D and trimming were obtained from the DNA. This sample comprises about 190,000 clones, around 86% of them detected only once. The top ten clonotypes cover roughly 2.9% of the sample.

The CDR3 holds 13 amino acids from the cysteine to the phenylalanine. The read is trimmed to its CDR3 DNA, 39 bases read in frame from base 1. V drops 4 bases and J drops 8 bases, leaving 15 bases in between. Based on the germline V gene (reference sequence), the CDR1 and CDR2 sequences are SGHKS and YYEKEE. Whole blood was collected in K2EDTA tubes by collaborating institutions according to the institutions' own protocols. For TCRbeta analysis, collaborators shipped samples in one of three forms: frozen whole blood, isolated PBMCs, or DNA extracted from either of those sample types. Material for sequencing was peripheral blood. This receptor was obtained from a woman aged 25 to 39 with active or convalescent COVID-19. The V and J segments used are TRBV5-5 and TRBJ1-2; TRBD1 is perhaps the D gene, given 5 matching bases. Here is the DNA: TGTGCCAGCAGCCGGGGCGGGGAGTGGGGCTACACCTTC. It codes for CASSRGGEWGYTF.